This T cell receptor (beta chain) was documented in a study of shared clonotypes between healthy human individuals. This CDR3 spans 11 amino acids. Germline V CDR1 and CDR2: GTSNPN, SVGIG (reference sequence). V shed 3 bases and J shed 12 bases, with 14 bases lying between them. In the original workflow: Junction-only sequences produced by ImmunoSEQ had no quality scores, so filtering differed. The table came from immunoSEQ multiplex PCR; TCRdb's copy has only in-frame clones and leaves some out. The V and J calls and clone size come from that table; D and trimming were worked out from the DNA. Of 2 million to 2.5 million clones in the sample, 95% were seen once. This clone was detected once.

The sample consisted of naive CD4+ T cells sorted from blood. Subset meaning: CD45RA+ positively selected. This TCR came from a man aged 18 to 29 in good health. The V and J genes are TRBV30 and TRBJ1-2; D is uncertain. CDR3 coding DNA: TGTGCCTGGAGCGACGGGCCGCCCCACACCTTC. Protein product: CAWSDGPPHTF.